Shown below are 9 T cell receptor beta chains from a single sample sequenced in a study of blood T cells in healthy people across ages. With a J-beta primer mix and a sample-barcoded 5' primer, a second PCR ran about 6 to 11 cycles. TCRdb called the 5' RACE reads again in MiXCR, with one record for every CDR3 protein. The data show about 760,000 distinct CDR3 sequences, 56% seen once. The sequenced sample was blood. These receptors all come from a man between 40 and 49 years old in good health.

In its sample, this clonotype was seen a few times. The rearrangement links TRBV5-5 to TRBJ2-7; no firm D call. The germline V gene has CDR1 SGHKS and CDR2 YYEKEE (reference sequence). The germline V and J ends were trimmed by 0 bases and 6 bases, with 16 bases remaining between them. The CDR3 runs to 15 residues. CDR3: CASSLDRVGFAEQYF. CDR3 nucleotide sequence: TGTGCCAGCAGCTTGGACCGGGTAGGGTTTGCCGAGCAGTACTTC.

The gene calls are TRBV5-1 and TRBJ1-2; D gene ambiguous. V dropped 4 bases and J dropped 0 bases, with 16 bases sitting between them. This CDR3 has 16 residues. Germline values: CDR1 SGHRS, CDR2 YFSETQ. The DNA for the CDR3 is TGCGCCAGCAGCGAAAACGCAGCGTTAACTAACTATGGCTACACCTTC. It encodes CASSENAALTNYGYTF. The entire variable domain, with the rest obtained from reference TRBV5-1 and TRBJ1-2, is as follows: KAGVTQTPRYLIKTRGQQVTLSCSPISGHRSVSWYQQTPGQGLQFLFEYFSETQRNKGNFPGRFSGRQFSNSRSEMNVSTLELGDSALYLCASSENAALTNYGYTFGSGTRLTVV.

This chain links TRBV28 with TRBJ2-5; no reliable D call. V lost 4 bases and J 2 bases, leaving 14 bases between the germline ends. The CDR3 totals 15 residues. The germline V gene has CDR1 MDHEN and CDR2 SYDVKM. CDR3 loop: CASSSPVNTQETQYF. The DNA for the CDR3 is TGTGCCAGCAGTTCCCCAGTGAATACTCAAGAGACCCAGTACTTC.

This clonotype appeared many times. The chain uses TRBV5-6 and TRBJ2-7; 10 bases map to TRBD2. V gave up 0 bases and J gave up 2 bases; unmatched junction bases: 14. The V gene's germline CDR1 is SGHDT and CDR2 YYEEEE. This CDR3 is 19 amino acids long. Here the CDR3 reads CASSLAITARTSGTYEQYF. The CDR3 coding sequence is TGTGCCAGCAGCTTGGCCATCACGGCACGGACTAGCGGAACCTACGAGCAGTACTTC. The variable domain in full, completed from reference TRBV5-6 and TRBJ2-7, reads DAGVTQSPTHLIKTRGQQVTLRCSPKSGHDTVSWYQQALGQGPQFIFQYYEEEERQRGNFPDRFSGHQFPNYSSELNVNALLLGDSALYLCASSLAITARTSGTYEQYFGPGTRLTVT.

This chain joins TRBV15 and TRBJ2-1; D tentatively fits TRBD1 or TRBD2 (5 bases each). CDR3 length: 16 amino acids. Germline CDR1 is LNHNV and CDR2 is YYDKDF (reference sequence). V was clipped by 0 bases and J by 7 bases, with 16 bases between them. DNA for the CDR3: TGTGCCACCAGCAGAGATAGGCAGGGATGGGGGAATGAGCAGTTCTTC. Its protein is CATSRDRQGWGNEQFF.

This sequence joins TRBV3-1 and TRBJ1-6; no firm D call. This CDR3 comprises 17 residues. The V gene lost 1 base and the J gene lost 6 bases, with 16 bases spanning the gap. Per the germline V gene, CDR1 is LGHDT and CDR2 is YNNKEL (reference sequence). Here the CDR3 DNA reads TGTGCCAGCAGCCAAGGGCTGTACAGTTTCGCTAATTCACCCCTCCACTTT. Its translation is CASSQGLYSFANSPLHF.

J is TRBJ2-7 and V is TRBV7-2, with 8 bases aligning to TRBD1. J lost 2 bases, V lost 4 bases, and 4 bases had no gene match. The germline V gene encodes CDR1 SGHTA and CDR2 FQGNSA. This CDR3 has 14 amino acids. The CDR3 sequence is CASSSPGQAYEQYF. The CDR3 coding sequence is TGTGCCAGCAGCTCGCCGGGACAGGCCTACGAGCAGTACTTC.

The V and J genes are TRBV28 and TRBJ1-5, with D maybe TRBD1 (6 bases). The CDR3 is 17 residues long. Looked up from germline, CDR1 is MDHEN and CDR2 is SYDVKM. V lost 9 bases to trimming and J lost 0 bases, with 21 bases between them. In nucleotides, the CDR3 is TGTGCCAGTAAACTACAGGGTTCCCATTATAGCAATCAGCCCCAGCATTTT. Its protein is CASKLQGSHYSNQPQHF.

The rearrangement joins TRBV5-1 to TRBJ1-1; 7 nucleotides agree with TRBD1. The CDR3 is made up of 14 amino acids. Trimming removed 3 bases from V and 3 bases from J; junction bases left unmatched: 5. Germline V lookup: CDR1 SGHRS, CDR2 YFSETQ. CDR3 loop: CASSYKTGHTEAFF. Written as DNA, the CDR3 is TGCGCCAGCAGCTATAAGACAGGGCACACTGAAGCTTTCTTT.